This T cell receptor beta chain was recovered during a study of blood T cell repertoires in COVID-19. The germline gives CDR1 SGHTA, CDR2 FQGNSA. The CDR3 length is 14 residues. Between the trimmed V and J ends, which lost 0 bases and 2 bases, there was a span of 6 bases. Measured with immunoSEQ multiplex PCR; TCRdb has only the in-frame clones, and not every one. This sample has 150,000 or so clones, with roughly nine tenths found just once. The specimen sequenced was peripheral blood. The rearrangement links TRBV7-2 to TRBJ2-3; the D is unclear. The receptor was derived from a man aged 45-65 years with acute or convalescent COVID-19. Written as DNA, the CDR3 is TGTGCCAGCAGCTTAGCCCAGGACACAGATACGCAGTATTTT. Its translation: CASSLAQDTDTQYF.